The 20 T cell receptor beta chains in this list originate from one sample, sequenced in a study of beta chain features in type 1 diabetes. These receptors are not linked to any known antigen. As every portion of the isolated RNA was reverse transcribed, the sequencing read expressed TCRB transcripts. The protocol was immunoSEQ multiplex PCR, while the TCRdb copy is restricted to in-frame clones and leaves out a portion. The sample consists of approximately 170,000 clones, 7.5% to 8.5% of them appearing once. Whole-study results and caveats: Patients with Type 1 diabetes showed moderately but significantly shorter TCRB CDR3s in all four CD4+ subsets.

Sequenced: central memory CD4+ T cells from blood. The source is a man younger than 35 with type 1 diabetes.

CDR3 nucleotide sequence: TGCGCCAGCACGGGGCAGCCCCAGCATTTT. Its translation: CASTGQPQHF. V is TRBV5-1 and J is TRBJ1-5; D uncertain. Germline V gives CDR1 SGHRS, CDR2 YFSETQ. The V gene lost 6 bases and the J gene lost 7 bases, with 5 bases spanning the gap. The CDR3 runs to 10 residues.

This clone was observed a few times. The V call is TRBV5-6, the J call TRBJ1-6, with D possibly matching TRBD1 (5 bases). V lost 0 bases and J lost 5, with 12 bases in between. The CDR3 length is 16 residues. Germline CDR1 SGHDT, CDR2 YYEEEE. Here the CDR3 DNA reads TGTGCCAGCAGCTTGGATCGGCAGGGAAATAATTCACCCCTCCACTTT. As protein: CASSLDRQGNNSPLHF.

V is TRBV7-9 and J is TRBJ2-7; no reliable D call. Germline V gene lookup returns CDR1 SEHNR and CDR2 FQNEAQ (reference sequence). Between the trimmed V and J ends, which lost 3 bases and 2 bases, there was a span of 5 bases. This CDR3 comprises 12 residues. The CDR3 nucleotides are TGTGCCAGCAGCTTTGGAGCCTACGAGCAGTACTTC. As protein: CASSFGAYEQYF.

J is TRBJ2-7 and V is TRBV28; perhaps TRBD2 as D (5 bases). Germline-derived CDR1 and CDR2 are MDHEN and SYDVKM. The CDR3 consists of 16 residues. The V gene lost 4 bases and the J gene lost 2 bases, with 18 bases spanning the gap. Here the CDR3 reads CASSSPDPGIAYEQYF. CDR3 bases: TGTGCCAGCAGTTCCCCCGATCCGGGAATAGCCTACGAGCAGTACTTC.

The rearrangement uses TRBV28 and TRBJ1-1; D ambiguous. Looked up from germline, CDR1 is MDHEN and CDR2 is SYDVKM. The CDR3 is 14 amino acids. Deletions cut 7 bases from V and 3 bases from J, with 15 bases between. The CDR3 sequence is CASMRTRGYTEAFF. As DNA, the CDR3 is TGTGCCAGCATGAGGACCCGCGGGTACACTGAAGCTTTCTTT.

The V gene is TRBV28, the J gene TRBJ1-1; 7 bases map to TRBD1. With V trimmed by 6 bases and J by 1 base, 8 bases remained unmatched. Germline V CDR1 and CDR2: MDHEN, SYDVKM. This CDR3 is 15 amino acids long. DNA for the CDR3: TGTGCCAGCAGCCCGGGCGGACAGGAGAACACTGAAGCTTTCTTT. This translates into CASSPGGQENTEAFF. Full variable domain (remainder filled in from reference TRBV28 and TRBJ1-1): DVKVTQSSRYLVKRTGEKVFLECVQDMDHENMFWYRQDPGLGLRLIYFSYDVKMKEKGDIPEGYSVSREKKERFSLILESASTNQTSMYLCASSPGGQENTEAFFGQGTRLTVV.

The table lists this clone with a few counts. J is TRBJ2-1 and V is TRBV18, with a tentative D call TRBD2 (5 bases). Trimming shortened V by 5 bases and J by 10 bases, and 21 bases separated the two germline ends. This CDR3 is 15 amino acids long. CDR1 and CDR2 (germline): KGHSH, LQKENI. CDR3 amino acids: CASSLDSNRGREQFF. The DNA for the CDR3 is TGTGCCAGCTCATTGGACTCCAACCGCGGACGCGAGCAGTTCTTC. Filled out from reference TRBV18 and TRBJ2-1, the complete variable domain reads NAGVMQNPRHLVRRRGQEARLRCSPMKGHSHVYWYRQLPEEGLKFMVYLQKENIIDESGMPKERFSAEFPKEGPSILRIQQVVRGDSAAYFCASSLDSNRGREQFFGPGTRLTVL.

The genes are TRBV28 and TRBJ2-1; 7 bases match TRBD2. This CDR3 region has 17 residues. The germline gives CDR1 MDHEN, CDR2 SYDVKM. V shed 3 bases and J 0 bases; nucleotides not matched to a gene: 8. For the CDR3, the DNA is TGTGCCAGCAGTTTCCAAGAGCGGGGAATCTCCTACAATGAGCAGTTCTTC. This encodes CASSFQERGISYNEQFF.

DNA for the CDR3: TGTGCCAGCAGCCCGGGACAGGGAAGGCCCCAGCATTTT. This encodes CASSPGQGRPQHF. This sequence joins TRBV7-2 and TRBJ1-5; 9 nucleotides match TRBD1. From germline, CDR1 is SGHTA and CDR2 FQGNSA. The CDR3 runs to 13 residues. Trimming at V came to 5 bases and at J to 9 bases, leaving 5 bases not matched to a gene.

CDR3 amino acids: CASSPGYRDLVQPQHF. Here the CDR3 DNA reads TGTGCCAGCAGCCCCGGCTACAGGGATTTAGTTCAGCCCCAGCATTTT. The rearrangement joins TRBV7-9 to TRBJ1-5; possible D gene TRBD1, 6 bases. The length of the CDR3 is 16 residues. Germline lookup yields CDR1 SEHNR and CDR2 FQNEAQ (reference sequence). Trimming pared 5 bases from V and 6 bases from J, leaving 20 bases between.

This clone was picked up a small number of times. The CDR3 is CASSFAGTSAYNEQFF. In DNA form, the CDR3 reads TGTGCCAGCAGCTTTGCCGGGACTAGCGCCTACAATGAGCAGTTCTTC. The chain employs TRBV7-2 and TRBJ2-1; 10 bases map to TRBD2. V trimming: 3 bases; J trimming: 2 bases; junction bases outside the gene matches: 4. Germline CDR1 SGHTA, CDR2 FQGNSA. The length of the CDR3 is 16 residues. Variable domain in full (rest from reference TRBV7-2 and TRBJ2-1): GAGVSQSPSNKVTEKGKDVELRCDPISGHTALYWYRQSLGQGLEFLIYFQGNSAPDKSGLPSDRFSAERTGGSVSTLTIQRTQQEDSAVYLCASSFAGTSAYNEQFFGPGTRLTVL.

In the case of this clone: Other DNA sequences in this specimen translate into the identical CDR3. The chain combines TRBV9 with TRBJ1-2; perhaps TRBD1 as D (6 bases). Trimming pared 3 bases from V and 4 bases from J, leaving 10 bases between. The length of the CDR3 is 13 residues. Germline CDR1 is SGDLS and CDR2 is YYNGEE. The chain's CDR3 is CASSARGSYGYTF. CDR3 in DNA: TGTGCCAGCAGCGCCAGGGGCAGCTATGGCTACACCTTC.

The rearrangement uses TRBV7-9 and TRBJ1-1, with D unresolved. The germline V and J ends were trimmed by 6 bases and 5 bases, with 4 bases remaining between them. The CDR3 loop spans 10 amino acids. The germline CDR1 and CDR2 sequences are SEHNR and FQNEAQ (reference sequence). CDR3 sequence reads: CASRATEAFF. In DNA form, the CDR3 reads TGTGCCAGCAGGGCAACTGAAGCTTTCTTT. Full variable domain (missing parts from reference TRBV7-9 and TRBJ1-1): DTGVSQNPRHKITKRGQNVTFRCDPISEHNRLYWYRQTLGQGPEFLTYFQNEAQLEKSRLLSDRFSAERPKGSFSTLEIQRTEQGDSAMYLCASRATEAFFGQGTRLTVV.

This clone was picked up a small number of times. The chain links TRBV11-2 to TRBJ2-4, with TRBD2 matching 8 bases. In germline, CDR1 is SGHAT, CDR2 FQNNGV. Trimming removed 3 bases from V and 6 bases from J; junction bases left unmatched: 7. The CDR3 consists of 15 residues. The chain's CDR3 is CASSLTGRAVNIQYF. The CDR3 coding sequence is TGTGCCAGCAGCTTGACCGGGAGGGCCGTAAACATTCAGTACTTC.

This clone was found many times. The chain is built from TRBV30 and TRBJ2-4; D not certain. CDR3 length: 11 amino acids. Trimming pared 3 bases from V and 7 bases from J, leaving 7 bases between. CDR1 and CDR2 (germline): GTSNPN, SVGIG (reference sequence). In nucleotides, the CDR3 is TGTGCCTGGAGCCTAGGTAACATTCAGTACTTC. It specifies CAWSLGNIQYF.

This clone was seen a few times. The chain joins TRBV27 to TRBJ1-5, with D possibly matching TRBD1 (5 bases). The CDR3 length is 14 residues. Trimming cost V 2 bases and J 7 bases, with 12 bases left between them. Looked up from germline, CDR1 is MNHEY and CDR2 is SMNVEV (reference sequence). CDR3 residues: CASSLRRQGQPQHF. The DNA of the CDR3 is TGTGCCAGCAGTTTACGCAGGCAGGGACAGCCCCAGCATTTT.

This clone was detected a few times. The V and J genes are TRBV18 and TRBJ1-4; TRBD1 agrees at 7 bases. The trim removed 1 base at V and 5 bases at J, leaving 10 bases unmatched. The germline gives CDR1 KGHSH, CDR2 LQKENI. This CDR3 comprises 17 residues. The CDR3 sequence: CASSPRSSGQSNEKLFF. The CDR3 bases are TGTGCCAGCTCACCACGTTCGTCGGGACAGTCAAATGAAAAACTGTTTTTT.

The CDR3 here is CASSRRRGNTEAFF. The DNA for the CDR3 is TGTGCCAGCAGTCGGCGGAGGGGAAACACTGAAGCTTTCTTT. The V gene is TRBV6-6, the J gene TRBJ1-1; a weak D match, TRBD1 (5 bases). This CDR3 has 14 residues. Germline values: CDR1 MNHNY, CDR2 SVGAGI (reference sequence). V was shortened by 5 bases and J by 2 bases, with 12 bases between the two germline ends.

The rearrangement links TRBV5-6 to TRBJ2-2; 9 bases are a match to TRBD1. The trim removed 7 bases at V and 3 bases at J, leaving 19 bases unmatched. The CDR3 has 19 residues. Per germline, CDR1 SGHDT and CDR2 YYEEEE. The CDR3 spells CASGRTGQGSESHTGELFF. For the CDR3, the DNA is TGTGCCAGCGGAAGAACGGGACAGGGATCAGAAAGCCACACCGGGGAGCTGTTTTTT.

The sample holds a few counts of this clone. The chain has TRBV9 and TRBJ1-6; D gene unclear. V was trimmed by 0 bases and J by 7 bases, leaving 11 bases between them. Germline CDR1 is SGDLS and CDR2 is YYNGEE. This CDR3 comprises 15 residues. CDR3 DNA: TGTGCCAGCAGCGTAGATCCCGGAGGCAATTCACCCCTCCACTTT. Its protein is CASSVDPGGNSPLHF.